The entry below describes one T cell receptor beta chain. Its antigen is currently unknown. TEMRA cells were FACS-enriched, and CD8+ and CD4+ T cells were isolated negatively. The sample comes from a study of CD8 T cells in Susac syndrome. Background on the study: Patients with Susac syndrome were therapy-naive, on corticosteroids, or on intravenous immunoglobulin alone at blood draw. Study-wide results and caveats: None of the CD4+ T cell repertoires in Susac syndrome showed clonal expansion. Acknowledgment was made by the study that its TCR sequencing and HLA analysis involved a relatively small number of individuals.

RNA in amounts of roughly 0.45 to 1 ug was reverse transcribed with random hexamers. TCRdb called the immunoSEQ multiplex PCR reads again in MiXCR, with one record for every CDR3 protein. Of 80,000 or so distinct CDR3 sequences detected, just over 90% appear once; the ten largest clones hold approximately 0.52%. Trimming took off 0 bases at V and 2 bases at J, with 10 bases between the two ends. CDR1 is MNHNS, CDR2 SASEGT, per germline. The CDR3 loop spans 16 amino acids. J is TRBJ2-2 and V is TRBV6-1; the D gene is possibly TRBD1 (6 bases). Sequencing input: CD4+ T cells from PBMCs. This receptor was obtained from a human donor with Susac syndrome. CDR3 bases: TGTGCCAGCAGTGAAGCGGTGACAGGCAACACCGGGGAGCTGTTTTTT. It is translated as CASSEAVTGNTGELFF.